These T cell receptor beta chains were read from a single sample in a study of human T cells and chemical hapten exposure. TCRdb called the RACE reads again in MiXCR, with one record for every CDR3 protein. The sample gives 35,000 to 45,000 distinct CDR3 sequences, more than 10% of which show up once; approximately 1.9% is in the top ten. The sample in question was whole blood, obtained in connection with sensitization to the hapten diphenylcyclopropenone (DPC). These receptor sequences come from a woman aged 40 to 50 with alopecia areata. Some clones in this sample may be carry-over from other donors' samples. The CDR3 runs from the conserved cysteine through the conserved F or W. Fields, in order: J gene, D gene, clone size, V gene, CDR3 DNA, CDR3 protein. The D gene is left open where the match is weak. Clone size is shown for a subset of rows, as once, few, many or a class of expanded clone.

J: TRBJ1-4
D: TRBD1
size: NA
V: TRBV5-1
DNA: TGCGCCAGCAGCGCCGGGGACAGGGAATACGAAAAACTGTTTTTT
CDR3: CASSAGDREYEKLFF

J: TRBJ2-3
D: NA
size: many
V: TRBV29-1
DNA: TGCACCGTGACTGGAAGCACAGATACGCAGTATTTT
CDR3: CTVTGSTDTQYF

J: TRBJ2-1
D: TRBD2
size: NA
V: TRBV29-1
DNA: TGCAGCGTTGTAGCGGGGGCGAGCTCCTACAATGAGCAGTTCTTC
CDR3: CSVVAGASSYNEQFF

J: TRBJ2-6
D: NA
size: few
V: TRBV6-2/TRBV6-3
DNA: TGTGCCAGCAGTTACTCGATTATGCGACGGGCTGGGGCCAACGTCCTGACTTTC
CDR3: CASSYSIMRRAGANVLTF

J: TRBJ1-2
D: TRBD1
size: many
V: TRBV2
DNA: TGTGCCAGCAGACGGGACAGGGGAGGCTACACCTTC
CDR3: CASRRDRGGYTF

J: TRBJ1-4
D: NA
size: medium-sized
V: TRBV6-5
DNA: TGTGCCAGCAGACCCTCCGGGACACTCGAAAAACTGTTTTTT
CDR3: CASRPSGTLEKLFF

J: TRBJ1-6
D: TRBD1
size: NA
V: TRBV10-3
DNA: TGTGCCATCAGTGCGGACAGGGATAATTCACCCCTCCACTTT
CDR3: CAISADRDNSPLHF

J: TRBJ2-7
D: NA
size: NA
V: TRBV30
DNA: TGTGCCTGGAGTGTACCGGGGAGAACTATCTACGAGCAGTACTTC
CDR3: CAWSVPGRTIYEQYF

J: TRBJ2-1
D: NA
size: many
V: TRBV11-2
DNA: TGTGCCAGCAGCTCCCTTGGGCCTAAGGGGCAGTTCTTC
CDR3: CASSSLGPKGQFF

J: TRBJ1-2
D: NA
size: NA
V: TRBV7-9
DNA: TGTGCCAGCAGCTTAGAGGGACGAGGCTATGGCTACACCTTC
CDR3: CASSLEGRGYGYTF

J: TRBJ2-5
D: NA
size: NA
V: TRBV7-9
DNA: TGTGCCAGCAGCTTCCCTCTTGGGGGGCAAGAGACCCAGTACTTC
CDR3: CASSFPLGGQETQYF

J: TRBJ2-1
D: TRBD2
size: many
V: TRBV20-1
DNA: TGCAGTGCTCGCCCTAGCGGCCTGTCCTACAATGAGCAGTTCTTC
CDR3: CSARPSGLSYNEQFF

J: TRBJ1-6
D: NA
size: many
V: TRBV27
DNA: TGTGCCGGGGAAAGATCACCCCTCCACTTT
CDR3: CAGERSPLHF

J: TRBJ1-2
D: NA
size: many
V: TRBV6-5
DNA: TGTGCCAGCAGTCGCCCCCCGGGGCAAAATGCGCGTGGCTACACCTTC
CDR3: CASSRPPGQNARGYTF

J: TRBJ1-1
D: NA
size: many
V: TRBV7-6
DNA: TGTGCCAGCAGCTTACCCCTCGCTAACACTGAAGCTTTCTTT
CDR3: CASSLPLANTEAFF

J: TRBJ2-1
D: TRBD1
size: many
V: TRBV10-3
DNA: TGTGCCATCAGTGAGGGAGTGGGACAGGGGGTGAATGAGCAGTTCTTC
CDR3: CAISEGVGQGVNEQFF

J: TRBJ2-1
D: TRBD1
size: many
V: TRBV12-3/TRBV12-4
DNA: TGTGCCAGCATCCCTAGGACAGGGGTCTTCAATGAGCAGTTCTTC
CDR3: CASIPRTGVFNEQFF

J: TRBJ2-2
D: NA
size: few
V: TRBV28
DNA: TGTGCCAGCAGTTTATCCAGGAGGTTAGGGTCCGGGGAGCTGTTTTTT
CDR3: CASSLSRRLGSGELFF

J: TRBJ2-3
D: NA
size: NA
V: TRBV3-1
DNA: TGTGCCAGCAGCCAATCAGGGGCTCTACTCGGGGCTTGGTATTTT
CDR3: CASSQSGALLGAWYF

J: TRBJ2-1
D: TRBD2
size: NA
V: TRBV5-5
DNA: TGTGCCAGCAGCTTAGTCGGACTAGACTACAATGAGCAGTTCTTC
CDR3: CASSLVGLDYNEQFF

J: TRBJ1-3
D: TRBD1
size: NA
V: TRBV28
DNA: TGTGCCACCAAACAGGGGGGAGGAAACACCATATATTTT
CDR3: CATKQGGGNTIYF

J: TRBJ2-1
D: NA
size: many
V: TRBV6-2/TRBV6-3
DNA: TGTGCCAGCAGTTACTCGATATTGAGGGGTGGGAATGAGCAGTTCTTC
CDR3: CASSYSILRGGNEQFF

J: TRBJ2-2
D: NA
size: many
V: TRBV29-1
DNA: TGCAGCGTCAGGTGGACAGCGAACACCGGGGAGCTGTTTTTT
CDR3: CSVRWTANTGELFF

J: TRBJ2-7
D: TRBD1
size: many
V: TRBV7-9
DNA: TGTGCCAGCAGCTTATCCACCGGGACAGGGTGGGACGAGCAGTACTTC
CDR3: CASSLSTGTGWDEQYF

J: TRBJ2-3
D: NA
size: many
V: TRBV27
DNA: TGTGCCAGCAGTTTCCGACCAGCTAGCACAGATACGCAGTATTTT
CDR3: CASSFRPASTDTQYF

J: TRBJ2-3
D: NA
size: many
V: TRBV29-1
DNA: TGCAGCGTTGTGCTAGCACGCACAGATACGCAGTATTTT
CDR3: CSVVLARTDTQYF

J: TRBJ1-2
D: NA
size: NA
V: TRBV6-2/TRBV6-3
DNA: TGTGCCAGCAGTTCCATCGACAGGTTCTATGGCTACACCTTC
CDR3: CASSSIDRFYGYTF

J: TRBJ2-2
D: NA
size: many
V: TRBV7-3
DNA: TGTGCCAGCAGCTTAAACCCCTCTAGTAACACCGGGGAGCTGTTTTTT
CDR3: CASSLNPSSNTGELFF

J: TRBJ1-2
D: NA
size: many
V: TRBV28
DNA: TGTGCCAGCAGTTCCCGGGGTAGCTACACCTTC
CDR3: CASSSRGSYTF

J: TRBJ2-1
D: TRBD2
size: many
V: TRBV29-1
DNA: TGCAGCGTTGCCAGGACTAGCGGGGTAAACAATGAGCAGTTCTTC
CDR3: CSVARTSGVNNEQFF

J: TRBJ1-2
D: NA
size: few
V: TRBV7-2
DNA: TGTGCCAGCAGCCCGCCTGGGGAATTATATGGCTACACCTTC
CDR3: CASSPPGELYGYTF

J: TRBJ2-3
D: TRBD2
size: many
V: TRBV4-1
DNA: TGCGCCAGCAGCCAAGATTTAGATGGGGGGGAGGGCCTCACAGATACGCAGTATTTT
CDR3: CASSQDLDGGEGLTDTQYF

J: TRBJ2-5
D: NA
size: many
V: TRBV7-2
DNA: TGTGCCAGCGGCGGGGTCGGAGAGACCCAGTACTTC
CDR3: CASGGVGETQYF

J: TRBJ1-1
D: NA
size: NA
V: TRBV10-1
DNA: TGCGCCAGCAGTGCAGACATGAACACTGAAGCTTTCTTT
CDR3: CASSADMNTEAFF

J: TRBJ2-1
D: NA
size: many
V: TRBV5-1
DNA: TGCGCCAGCAGCCGGGACTCGCCCCTAGACAATGAGCAGTTCTTC
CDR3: CASSRDSPLDNEQFF

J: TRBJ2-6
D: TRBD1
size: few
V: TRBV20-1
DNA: TGCAGTGCTAGAGGGGTGCGGGACAGGACTTTCTCTGGGGCCAACGTCCTGACTTTC
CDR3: CSARGVRDRTFSGANVLTF

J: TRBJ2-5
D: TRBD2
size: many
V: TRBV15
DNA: TGTGCCACCAGCAGAGTCAGGACTAGCGGACAAGAGACCCAGTACTTC
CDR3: CATSRVRTSGQETQYF

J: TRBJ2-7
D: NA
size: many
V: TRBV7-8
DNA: TGTGCCAGCAGCTTAGGGGCCCCGGGGGAGGATACCTACGAGCAGTACTTC
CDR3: CASSLGAPGEDTYEQYF

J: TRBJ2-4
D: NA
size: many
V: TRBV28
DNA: TGTGCCAGCAGTCCCGGGGACCCCCTGGGGATTCAGTACTTC
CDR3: CASSPGDPLGIQYF

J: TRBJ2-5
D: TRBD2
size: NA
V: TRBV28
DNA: TGTGCCAGCTCTAGCGGGGGGCAAGAGACCCAGTACTTC
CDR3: CASSSGGQETQYF

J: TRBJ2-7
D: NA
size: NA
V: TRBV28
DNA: TGTGCCAGCAGTTGGGAGACGTCCTCCTACGAGCAGTACTTC
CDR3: CASSWETSSYEQYF

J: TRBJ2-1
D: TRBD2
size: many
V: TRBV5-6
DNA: TGTGCCAGCAGCTTTGGGACTAGCGGGGGGGCCGGGTACAATGAGCAGTTCTTC
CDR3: CASSFGTSGGAGYNEQFF